The rows below give T cell receptor beta chains drawn from one sample of a study of beta chain features in type 1 diabetes. TCRdb's copy holds only in-frame clones and misses some; the assay was immunoSEQ multiplex PCR. The sample lists 250,000 to 350,000 clones, approximately 15% occurring once. Sequencing input: central memory CD4+ T cells from blood. These receptors came from a man younger than 45 in good health. CDR3s include the opening cysteine and the closing phenylalanine or tryptophan. A D gene is named only where the DNA matches it firmly. Part of the rows lack a size; the others show once, few, many or a class for expanded clones.

.	TRBV7-2	.	TRBJ2-3	TGTGCCAGCAGCTTACTAGCAGAGGGGAATACGCAGTATTTT	CASSLLAEGNTQYF
.	TRBV5-1	.	TRBJ1-1	TGCGCCAGCAGCTTGGGGGCGAGGCACACTGAAGCTTTCTTT	CASSLGARHTEAFF
.	TRBV4-3	TRBD1	TRBJ2-3	TGCGCCAGCAGCCAACATTGGGGGACAGGGAGCACAGATACGCAGTATTTT	CASSQHWGTGSTDTQYF
many	TRBV6-1	.	TRBJ1-5	TGTGCCAGCAGTGTTACAAGGGATCAGCCCCAGCATTTT	CASSVTRDQPQHF
.	TRBV4-3	.	TRBJ1-3	TGCGCCAGCAGCCAAGACAGGTCCTCTGGAAACACCATATATTTT	CASSQDRSSGNTIYF
few	TRBV5-4	TRBD1	TRBJ1-2	TGTGCCAGCAGCCCCGGACAGGACCGTGGCTACACCTTC	CASSPGQDRGYTF
.	TRBV9	TRBD1	TRBJ2-5	TGTGCCAGGCAACAGGGGAAGACGGAGACCCAGTACTTC	CARQQGKTETQYF
few	TRBV30	.	TRBJ2-6	TGTGCCTGTGACAGAACCCTTAGCTCTGGGGCCAACGTCCTGACTTTC	CACDRTLSSGANVLTF
many	TRBV5-6	TRBD1	TRBJ2-1	TGTGCCAGCAGCTTACAGGGGTACGGTGAGCAGTTCTTC	CASSLQGYGEQFF
few	TRBV19	TRBD2	TRBJ2-6	TGTGCCAGTAGTATCCGAGGACTAGCGGGAGCTGGGGCCAACGTCCTGACTTTC	CASSIRGLAGAGANVLTF
.	TRBV5-4	TRBD1	TRBJ2-1	TGTGCCAGCAGCCCACCGGGACAGGGATACAATGAGCAGTTCTTC	CASSPPGQGYNEQFF
few	TRBV25-1	.	TRBJ2-5	TGTGCCAGCAGTGCCTTACAGACCCAGTACTTC	CASSALQTQYF
many	TRBV7-2	.	TRBJ2-7	TGTGCCAGCAGCTTAGGTGGTGGCGGGGGCGGCGAGCAGTACTTC	CASSLGGGGGGEQYF
.	TRBV7-7	.	TRBJ1-4	TGTGCCAGCAGCTTAGGAGGGTTCGACGAAAAACTGTTTTTT	CASSLGGFDEKLFF
few	TRBV18	.	TRBJ2-3	TGTGCCAGCTCACCAAAGAGCGCAGATACGCAGTATTTT	CASSPKSADTQYF
many	TRBV19	.	TRBJ2-5	TGTGCCAGTAGGAAACACGACAAGGAGGGAGAGACCCAGTACTTC	CASRKHDKEGETQYF
few	TRBV5-4	.	TRBJ1-2	TGTGCCAGCAGCCTAGACAGGCTTGGCTACACCTTC	CASSLDRLGYTF
.	TRBV5-1	.	TRBJ1-1	TGCGCCAGCAGTGACAACACTGAAGCTTTCTTT	CASSDNTEAFF
many	TRBV28	.	TRBJ1-3	TGTGCCAGCAGTTTGAGTTCGGTTGGTCGGAACACCATATATTTT	CASSLSSVGRNTIYF
.	TRBV23-1	.	TRBJ2-7	TGCGCCAGCAAACCCGTTGTGCCCGAGCAGTACTTC	CASKPVVPEQYF
.	TRBV7-9	TRBD1	TRBJ1-4	TGTGCCAGCAGCTTGGGACAGGGCTTGGCTAATGAAAAACTGTTTTTT	CASSLGQGLANEKLFF
.	TRBV10-3	.	TRBJ2-3	TGTGCCATCAGTCTTCTGGGAACAGGATCCAGCACAGATACGCAGTATTTT	CAISLLGTGSSTDTQYF
few	TRBV4-3	TRBD2	TRBJ2-5	TGCGCCAGCAGCCAAGGACTAGCGGGGGAAAGCGAGACCCAGTACTTC	CASSQGLAGESETQYF
many	TRBV27	.	TRBJ2-1	TGTGCCAGCAGTGATCTAGTGGGCAATGAGCAGTTCTTC	CASSDLVGNEQFF
few	TRBV6-6	.	TRBJ2-7	TGTGCCAGCAGTTACTCGGGGGGCTTCTACGAGCAGTACTTC	CASSYSGGFYEQYF
once	TRBV11-3	.	TRBJ2-5	TGTGCCAGCAGCCCCAGGGCCCTCGCGTCAGAGACCCAGTACTTC	CASSPRALASETQYF
few	TRBV4-3	TRBD1	TRBJ2-3	TGCGCCAGCAGCCAAGATAGGGACAGGGTGGGTACAGATACGCAGTATTTT	CASSQDRDRVGTDTQYF
many	TRBV7-8	TRBD1	TRBJ1-1	TGTGCCAGCAGCTCGGGGACAGGGGGCAAAGCTTTCTTT	CASSSGTGGKAFF
many	TRBV4-3	.	TRBJ2-3	TGCGCCAGCAGCCTACAGGGCGGAGGCACAGATACGCAGTATTTT	CASSLQGGGTDTQYF
.	TRBV11-2	TRBD1	TRBJ2-3	TGTGCCAGCAGGAGACAGGGGGACACAGATACGCAGTATTTT	CASRRQGDTDTQYF
.	TRBV7-3	.	TRBJ1-1	TGTGCCAGCAGCTCCCCATTGGGAACTGAAGCTTTCTTT	CASSSPLGTEAFF
.	TRBV10-3	.	TRBJ2-5	TGTGCCACAGGCCGAACAGAGTACCAAGGGACCCAGTACTTC	CATGRTEYQGTQYF
.	TRBV18	.	TRBJ2-1	TGTGCCAGCTCACCAGGGGGTAACTACAATGAGCAGTTCTTC	CASSPGGNYNEQFF
few	TRBV6-1	.	TRBJ2-3	TGTGCCAGCATGGTGACGAGGGGCACAGATACGCAGTATTTT	CASMVTRGTDTQYF
few	TRBV4-1	.	TRBJ2-5	TGCGCCAGCAGCCAAGTTACGGTCCAAGAGACCCAGTACTTC	CASSQVTVQETQYF
.	TRBV7-9	.	TRBJ1-1	TGTGCCAGCAGCTTAGGGAACAGGGTTAATGAAGCTTTCTTT	CASSLGNRVNEAFF
.	TRBV7-9	.	TRBJ1-1	TGTGCCAGCAGCTTAGCCACAGGGAATACTGAAGCTTTCTTT	CASSLATGNTEAFF
few	TRBV9	.	TRBJ1-4	TGTGCCAGCAGCGTAGACGGGGTTGCTGAAAAACTGTTTTTT	CASSVDGVAEKLFF
.	TRBV5-4	TRBD1	TRBJ1-1	TGTGCCAGCAGCGCTGACAGGGCGGAGGTAGCTTTCTTT	CASSADRAEVAFF
.	TRBV11-3	.	TRBJ1-6	TGTGCCAGCAGCTTGGATAATTCACCCCTCCACTTT	CASSLDNSPLHF
.	TRBV2	.	TRBJ2-2	TGTGCCAGCAGGGGACGTACACATAACACCGGGGAGCTGTTTTTT	CASRGRTHNTGELFF
few	TRBV5-1	.	TRBJ2-5	TGCGCCAGCAGCTTGGCCCAAGAGACCCAGTACTTC	CASSLAQETQYF
many	TRBV10-3	.	TRBJ1-1	TGTGCCATCAGTCCGGGTGTTGGAGAAGCTTTCTTT	CAISPGVGEAFF
.	TRBV19	.	TRBJ1-2	TGTGCCAGTAGTATAGGGGCCTTTAAGGGCTACACCTTC	CASSIGAFKGYTF
.	TRBV5-6	.	TRBJ2-7	TGTGCCAGCAGCTTGGAGGTGGAGATGGGGCTGGACGAGCAGTACTTC	CASSLEVEMGLDEQYF
few	TRBV7-9	TRBD2	TRBJ2-5	TGTGCCAGCAGCTTAACTAGCGGCCAAGAGACCCAGTACTTC	CASSLTSGQETQYF
few	TRBV7-2	.	TRBJ1-1	TGTGCCAGCAGCTTTGGGAACCGGGGATACACTGAAGCTTTCTTT	CASSFGNRGYTEAFF
few	TRBV19	.	TRBJ1-5	TGTGCCAGTAAACTGGGCGGCAGGGCCAATCAGCCCCAGCATTTT	CASKLGGRANQPQHF
.	TRBV28	.	TRBJ1-5	TGTGCCAGCAGATCAACGCAGGGTTACCGCAATCAGCCCCAGCATTTT	CASRSTQGYRNQPQHF
few	TRBV15	.	TRBJ1-4	TGTGCCACCAGCAGAGTTAGGGGGGGAGAAAAACTGTTTTTT	CATSRVRGGEKLFF
few	TRBV9	.	TRBJ2-7	TGTGCCAGCAGCGTAGGATCTGGTCGGGCGCACGAGCAGTACTTC	CASSVGSGRAHEQYF
few	TRBV7-9	TRBD2	TRBJ2-1	TGTGCCAGCAGTTCCCCCGGGACTAGCGCCTACAATGAGCAGTTCTTC	CASSSPGTSAYNEQFF
few	TRBV11-2	TRBD2	TRBJ2-7	TGTGCCAGCAGCTCGCTAGCGGGGGTGGCCTACGAGCAGTACTTC	CASSSLAGVAYEQYF
few	TRBV7-2	TRBD2	TRBJ2-3	TGTGCCAGCAGCCAGCGGGAGTGGGGCGGAGATACGCAGTATTTT	CASSQREWGGDTQYF
.	TRBV5-6	TRBD2	TRBJ2-5	TGTGCCAGCAGACCTAGCGGGAGAGGGGAAGAGACCCAGTACTTC	CASRPSGRGEETQYF
.	TRBV7-8	TRBD1	TRBJ1-5	TGTGCCAGCAGCTTAGGACAGGGACAGTCTCAGCCCCAGCATTTT	CASSLGQGQSQPQHF
few	TRBV4-3	.	TRBJ2-2	TGCGCCAGCAGCCAGGCGGTCAAAACCGGGGAGCTGTTTTTT	CASSQAVKTGELFF
.	TRBV7-3	.	TRBJ2-1	TGTGCCAGCAGCACAACCGGGACGCTATACAATGAGCAGTTCTTC	CASSTTGTLYNEQFF
few	TRBV5-4	TRBD1	TRBJ2-5	TGTGCCAGCAGCCTTGACAGGGGGGAGACCCAGTACTTC	CASSLDRGETQYF
.	TRBV7-9	.	TRBJ1-2	TGTGCCAGCAGCCAAGGGCGGGCAGGGGCCTATGGCTACACCTTC	CASSQGRAGAYGYTF